This T cell receptor beta chain appears in the sequencing data of a study of shared clonotypes between healthy human individuals (TCRdb year 2020). Study-level background: The cohort comprised a couple of women and three men aged 18 to 49 years. Libraries were prepared and TCR repertoires were sequenced by different laboratories using diverse techniques, in order to increase sequencing depth and limit assay-specific biases. For each donor, three plates each were used for CD4 naive and CD4 memory, two plates were used for CD8 naive, and one plate was used for CD8 memory. To estimate repertoire size and how much clonotypes are shared between individuals, the study performed deep sequencing of blood TCR repertoires from a few healthy adults. Each donor's leukapheresis produced roughly between about 0.85 and 10 billion PBMCs. The research as a whole found: Pairwise subsampling indicated that sequencing depth was expected to affect the degree of clonotype sharing among donors. Estimated clonotype richness was generally larger for naive than for memory subsets. Rarefaction of sorted-subset datasets indicated incomplete sequencing despite the large sequencing depth. Sampling was limited to blood, and TCR repertoires in tissue likely differ from TCR repertoires in blood. Higher generation probabilities were observed for clonotypes shared by all four sorted-subset donors than for non-shared clonotypes. Because the study included a small number of donors, the genetic and exposure-history diversity represented was limited. Sharing across several donors was observed for 4.5% to 6.5% of naive CD4, 3% to 3.5% of naive CD8, roughly 2.3% of memory CD4, and roughly 0.43% of memory CD8 clonotypes.

Of note for this clone: Its antigen remains undetermined. There are no base qualities to consult, and no much larger clone falls within one base.

CD8 naive samples consisted of CD45RO-negative cells that were positively selected for CCR7, yielding a CD45RA+CCR7+ population without TemRA cells. The donors were healthy, HIV-negative adults with no recently reported acute infections or vaccinations. Only Caucasian adults living in Nashville, Tennessee, USA were represented among the donors. After blood collection by leukapheresis, PBMCs were isolated using Ficoll-Histopaque density gradient centrifugation and then cryopreserved in the vapor phase of liquid nitrogen. Purity and quantity of every magnetically sorted T cell population were checked by analytical flow cytometry. Each sorted fraction had its genomic DNA isolated and then quantified by UV absorbance on a Nanodrop 2000c. TCR CDR3 regions were amplified from genomic DNA by multiplex PCR using the deep immunoSEQ assay. Genomic DNA extracted from each cell subset was distributed evenly over all wells of several immunoSEQ 96-well plates, and each plate served as one replicate. For sorted subsets, each replicate PCR was loaded with around 220 ng genomic DNA, equivalent to 25,000 to 30,000 T cell genomes. The purified libraries were quantified using a Qubit 3.0 fluorometer, sized with a Bioanalyzer 2100, and then quantified again using the KAPA Library Quantification kit. A separate single-read 150-cycle Illumina NextSeq 550 flow cell was used to sequence each immunoSEQ 96-well plate. On the study's bioinformatics: Because the immunoSEQ output held only junctional sequences and lacked quality scores, the filtering could not match the filtering applied to full-length reads. Sequences were annotated with PyIR, a Python wrapper for IgBLAST v1.9, and V/J genes and CDR3 were assigned using IMGT germline references. Reads were filtered out if the reads had weak V/J assignments (E-value above 1e-6), no CDR3, stop codons, out-of-frame junctions, or ambiguous translated residues. A V3J clonotype was defined by an identical inferred V gene, J gene, and CDR3 amino acid sequence. The percentage overlap between two repertoires was calculated by dividing the number of shared unique clonotypes by the size of the smaller repertoire. Three approaches were used to assess repertoire richness: RTK rarefaction, the Chao1 estimator, and Recon v2.1 estimates of unobserved clonotypes. OLGA was used to compute generation probabilities for all TCRbeta clonotypes that the gDNA method yielded from a few donors. TCRdb carries this immuneACCESS record with in-frame sequences only. Its versions omit some clonotypes, under half of them owing to an unresolved V gene in the studies checked, with the rest unexplained. V, J and clone size reflect that table, while D and trimming were determined from the DNA. In all, the sample holds around 1.9 million clones, and more than 85% of those were seen once. Of the sample, roughly 1.8% falls within the top ten clones.

The germline V gene (reference sequence) supplies CDR1 MNHEY and CDR2 SMNVEV. There are 16 amino acids in the CDR3, from cysteine to phenylalanine inclusive. This entry keeps only the CDR3 DNA: 48 bases, framed from base 1. Trimming at the junction amounts to 6 bases on V and 3 bases on J, and the germline ends lie 21 bases apart. The sequenced material came from naive CD8+ T cells from PBMCs. The sample's cell subset or site label, decoded: CD45RA+CCR7+. The V and J genes are TRBV27 and TRBJ2-7, with the D gene not clear enough to name. This TCR came from a man aged 18 to 29 in good health. Some clones in this sample may be carry-over from other donors' samples. CDR3 reads: CASSPSLAVVGYEQYF. The DNA sequence follows: TGTGCCAGCAGCCCTTCCCTCGCGGTCGTAGGCTACGAGCAGTACTTC.